The next 27 T cell receptor beta chains were all read from a single sample in a study of CD8 T cells in ankylosing spondylitis (dated by TCRdb to the late 2010s). To prepare the library, 5' RACE was applied. Sequencer: Illumina HiSeq 2500. TCRdb reanalyzed the raw reads on its own, using fastp at Q25 for trimming and MiXCR for clone calling, and kept in-frame beta chains. Rows matching on CDR3 protein sequence are summarized as one entry with the most common DNA and genes. Here the sample has around 99,000 distinct CDR3 sequences; about 9% occur a single time. The ten top clones hold 4.5% to 5.5% of the sample. The sequencing sample was made of blood, either unsorted or a sorted T cell fraction (not recorded which). These receptors were taken from a male donor with ankylosing spondylitis or in good health (not recorded which).

Notes on this clonotype: A read error is possible here, since a much larger clone lies one base away. The rearrangement links TRBV25-1 to TRBJ2-4; possibly TRBD2 for D (6 bases). The CDR3 covers 14 residues. Germline V CDR1 and CDR2: MGHDK, SYGVNS. V lost 4 bases to trimming and J lost 0 bases, with 7 bases between them. Here the CDR3 DNA reads TGTGCCAGCAGTGGCGGGGCAGCCAAAAACATTCAGTACTTC. Translating it yields CASSGGAAKNIQYF.

This clonotype was recorded at least ten times. This sequence joins TRBV28 and TRBJ1-2; the D gene is possibly TRBD1 (5 bases). Looked up from germline, CDR1 is MDHEN and CDR2 is SYDVKM. Trimming cost V 10 bases and J 2 bases, with 17 bases left between them. The CDR3 runs to 14 residues. The CDR3 DNA is TGTGCCACACATGCCCACAGGAAGAACTATGGCTACACCTTC. Protein product: CATHAHRKNYGYTF.

The rearrangement joins TRBV7-9 to TRBJ2-1; 9 bases fit TRBD1. CDR3 length: 15 residues. V lost 4 bases, J lost 4 bases, and 5 bases stayed unmatched. Looked up from germline, CDR1 is SEHNR and CDR2 is FQNEAQ (reference sequence). CDR3 bases: TGTGCCAGCAGCTATAGGACAGGGGTTTACAATGAGCAGTTCTTC. This encodes CASSYRTGVYNEQFF.

The table lists this clonotype with many counts. The rearrangement joins TRBV28 to TRBJ2-5; 7 nucleotides line up with TRBD2. The CDR3 has 15 residues. With V trimmed by 3 bases and J by 5 bases, 9 bases remained unmatched. The germline V gene has CDR1 MDHEN and CDR2 SYDVKM. Here the CDR3 DNA reads TGTGCCAGCAGTTTGTTCCGGGACTACGGGGAGACCCAGTACTTC. This gives the protein CASSLFRDYGETQYF.

This clonotype was counted many times. For the CDR3, the DNA is TGTGCCAGCATCTCCCGAGGGACAGGGTTTAGCAATCAGCCCCAGCATTTT. This encodes CASISRGTGFSNQPQHF. This sequence joins TRBV28 and TRBJ1-5; 9 bases align to TRBD1. The CDR3 consists of 17 residues. Per the germline V gene, CDR1 is MDHEN and CDR2 is SYDVKM. V was pared by 7 bases and J by 0 bases, with 10 bases of the junction left unmatched.

In its sample, this clonotype was seen a few times. An end of the junction does not agree with germline; a read error may underlie this. The chain is built from TRBV20-1 and TRBJ2-1, with D possibly TRBD1 on 6 matching bases. The length of the CDR3 is 17 residues. Germline loops: CDR1 DFQATT, CDR2 SNEGSKA (reference sequence). The CDR3 region has the DNA TGCTGTGCTAGACGGCAACAGGGTACTCTCTCCTACAATGAGCAGTTCTTC. It yields the protein CCARRQQGTLSYNEQFF.

This clonotype was counted many times. This chain uses TRBV25-1 with TRBJ1-3; no reliable D call. The CDR3 extends over 11 amino acids. V lost 5 bases to trimming and J lost 3 bases, with 2 bases between them. Looked up from germline, CDR1 is MGHDK and CDR2 is SYGVNS. The CDR3 DNA reads as TGTGCCAGCAGTTTTGGAAACACCATATATTTT. This codes for CASSFGNTIYF.

The table lists this clonotype with a few counts. This sequence joins TRBV7-9 and TRBJ2-3, with a possible D match to TRBD2 (6 bases). Germline-derived CDR1 and CDR2 are SEHNR and FQNEAQ (reference sequence). The CDR3 has 15 residues. The V and J ends lost 6 bases and 1 base respectively, with 14 bases between them. The CDR3 region has the DNA TGTGCCAGCAGTCGCCCGGGGGACCGCACAGATACGCAGTATTTT. As protein: CASSRPGDRTDTQYF.

The sample holds many counts of this clonotype. This sequence joins TRBV6-2 or TRBV6-3 and TRBJ2-7, with 11 bases aligning to TRBD1. The CDR3 spans 14 residues. The J segment lost 1 base and the V segment lost 7 bases, leaving 3 bases of the junction unmatched. CDR1 MNHEY and CDR2 SVGEGT come from the germline V gene. The chain's CDR3 is CASTGTGGSYEQYF. CDR3 nucleotide sequence: TGTGCCAGCACCGGGACAGGGGGTTCCTACGAGCAGTACTTC.

By frequency in the sample, this clonotype is medium-sized. This chain joins TRBV29-1 and TRBJ2-3, with TRBD1 as a possible D gene (5 bases). Trimming took 7 bases from V and 6 from J, leaving 23 bases between them. The V gene's germline CDR1 is SQVTM and CDR2 ANQGSEA. CDR3 length: 15 residues. The CDR3 bases are TGCAGCGCTGACGTTTACAAGGGGCTGACGGATACGCAGTATTTT. It yields the protein CSADVYKGLTDTQYF.

This clonotype was detected only a few times. V and J are TRBV12-3 or TRBV12-4 and TRBJ1-3; D unresolved. The CDR3 spans 14 residues. V was cut by 2 bases and J by 4 bases, with 9 bases left in between. The CDR3: CASSLSLGGNTIYF. CDR3 nucleotides: TGTGCCAGCAGTTTATCTCTCGGGGGAAACACCATATATTTT.

This clonotype has at least ten counts. The genes are TRBV20-1 and TRBJ2-1, with 8 positions matching TRBD1. The CDR3 runs to 16 residues. J was trimmed by 6 bases and V by 6 bases; bases with no gene match: 16. Germline CDR1 is DFQATT and CDR2 is SNEGSKA (reference sequence). This CDR3 is CSATLPRTGMFNEQFF. The CDR3 DNA reads as TGCAGTGCCACACTCCCACGGACAGGGATGTTCAATGAGCAGTTCTTC.

This clonotype was observed at least ten times. V and J are TRBV20-1 and TRBJ1-2, with unresolved D. V lost 6 bases and J 7 bases, leaving 12 bases between the germline ends. This CDR3 comprises 11 residues. Germline V gives CDR1 DFQATT, CDR2 SNEGSKA (reference sequence). The CDR3 coding sequence is TGCAGTGCGGAAATTTCACGTGGCTACACCTTC. It encodes CSAEISRGYTF.

Only a few counts were recorded for this clonotype. The chain links TRBV3-1 to TRBJ1-2, with TRBD1 matching 7 bases. Germline-derived CDR1 and CDR2 are LGHDT and YNNKEL (reference sequence). This CDR3 contains 14 residues. V lost 1 base to trimming and J lost 8 bases; unmatched junction nucleotides: 7. CDR3: CASSQGDRVGGYTF. DNA of the CDR3: TGTGCCAGCAGCCAAGGTGACAGGGTGGGCGGCTACACCTTC.

Ten or more counts support this clonotype. V is TRBV5-1 and J is TRBJ2-1; 13 bases fit TRBD2. V lost 1 base, J lost 9 bases, and 4 bases stayed unmatched. CDR1 and CDR2 from the germline V gene are SGHRS and YFSETQ. The CDR3 has 15 residues. CDR3 sequence (DNA): TGCGCCAGCAGCTTGACTAGCGGGGGGGACTTTGAGCAGTTCTTC. Its translation: CASSLTSGGDFEQFF.

Many counts were recorded for this clonotype. The CDR3 protein is CASTPSGANTEAFF. As DNA, the CDR3 is TGTGCCAGCACCCCGTCTGGGGCGAACACTGAAGCTTTCTTT. V gene TRBV12-3 or TRBV12-4 combines with J gene TRBJ1-1; possibly TRBD1 for D (5 bases). V lost 7 bases, J lost 1 base, and 13 bases lay in between. The CDR3 runs to 14 residues.

This clonotype occurred many times. The chain links TRBV6-1 to TRBJ2-5; 9 bases are a match to TRBD1. Unmatched junction bases numbered 9, after V lost 6 bases and J lost 7 bases. This CDR3 has 14 residues. Germline values: CDR1 MNHNS, CDR2 SASEGT. In DNA form, the CDR3 reads TGTGCCAGCAGCCCCGGGACAGGGTCATTGACCCAGTACTTC. Residues: CASSPGTGSLTQYF.

This clonotype was seen many times. The chain links TRBV28 to TRBJ1-5; D unclear. The ends were cut back, 4 bases at V and 5 bases at J, with 12 bases in the middle. Germline values: CDR1 MDHEN, CDR2 SYDVKM. This CDR3 region has 14 residues. The DNA for the CDR3 is TGTGCCAGCAGTTCAGGCGAGTCTTATCAGCCCCAGCATTTT. Translation gives CASSSGESYQPQHF. Filled out from reference TRBV28 and TRBJ1-5, the complete variable domain reads DVKVTQSSRYLVKRTGEKVFLECVQDMDHENMFWYRQDPGLGLRLIYFSYDVKMKEKGDIPEGYSVSREKKERFSLILESASTNQTSMYLCASSSGESYQPQHFGDGTRLSIL.

This clonotype was found many times. This chain connects TRBV20-1 to TRBJ2-7, with D possibly being TRBD2 (6 bases). The germline V gene has CDR1 DFQATT and CDR2 SNEGSKA (reference sequence). The CDR3 has 13 amino acids. V lost 2 bases and J 2 bases, leaving 10 bases between the germline ends. As DNA, the CDR3 is TGCAGTGCTAGATATGGGGAGGCCTACGAGCAGTACTTC. As protein: CSARYGEAYEQYF.

The sample holds a few counts of this clonotype. The rearrangement uses TRBV23-1 and TRBJ2-2, with TRBD2 as a possible D gene (6 bases). TRBV23-1 has ORF status, its function being uncertain. The CDR3 totals 19 residues. V was cut by 2 bases and J by 2 bases, with 21 bases left in between. CDR3 bases: TGCGCCAGCAGTCAACTCCGACTTGGCGGGACCGTAAACACCGGGGAGCTGTTTTTT. Its translation is CASSQLRLGGTVNTGELFF.

In the case of this clonotype: A much bigger clone sits one base away, suggesting this may be a read error. The CDR3 protein is CASSVLAGGYEQYF. CDR3 coding DNA: TGTGCCAGCAGCGTCCTAGCGGGGGGATACGAGCAGTACTTC. The V and J genes are TRBV9 and TRBJ2-7; 11 bases map to TRBD2. This CDR3 is 14 amino acids long. The V segment lost 2 bases and the J segment 4 bases; nucleotides outside the gene matches: 2. CDR1 is SGDLS and CDR2 is YYNGEE in the germline V gene. Full variable domain (missing parts from reference TRBV9 and TRBJ2-7): DSGVTQTPKHLITATGQRVTLRCSPRSGDLSVYWYQQSLDQGLQFLIQYYNGEERAKGNILERFSAQQFPDLHSELNLSSLELGDSALYFCASSVLAGGYEQYFGPGTRLTVT.

On this clonotype itself: A read error may account for a junction end that differs from germline. The chain uses TRBV12-3 or TRBV12-4 and TRBJ2-1, with D possibly being TRBD2 (6 bases). The CDR3 totals 15 residues. CDR3 nucleotides: TGTGCCAACAGTTTAATGGCTAGCGCTTACAATGAGCAGTTCTTC. Its translation is CANSLMASAYNEQFF.

This clonotype was detected many times. V gene TRBV29-1 combines with J gene TRBJ2-3, with 9 bases matching TRBD1. Germline CDR1 SQVTM, CDR2 ANQGSEA. The CDR3 is 15 amino acids. J was trimmed by 6 bases and V by 3 bases; bases with no gene match: 10. The CDR3 protein is CSVDETGGADDTQYF. For the CDR3, the DNA is TGCAGCGTTGACGAAACAGGGGGCGCCGACGATACGCAGTATTTT.

This clonotype was seen ten or more times. The CDR3 loop is CASSLPPGWLNTEAFF. CDR3 coding DNA: TGTGCCAGCAGCTTGCCCCCCGGGTGGTTGAACACTGAAGCTTTCTTT. The gene calls are TRBV7-3 and TRBJ1-1, with D uncertain. The CDR3 has 16 residues. The V end lost 3 bases, the J end lost 0 bases, and 14 bases lay between the germline ends. Germline V gene sequence: CDR1 SGHTA, CDR2 FQGTGA.

The sample holds many counts of this clonotype. This chain uses TRBV5-1 with TRBJ2-7; the D gene is possibly TRBD1 (5 bases). Trimming took off 0 bases at V and 0 bases at J, with 13 bases between the two ends. Germline V gene sequence: CDR1 SGHRS, CDR2 YFSETQ. The CDR3 runs 16 residues. The CDR3 DNA reads as TGCGCCAGCAGCTTGGGACAGCGAACCTACTCCTACGAGCAGTACTTC. Protein sequence: CASSLGQRTYSYEQYF. The full variable domain, completed using reference TRBV5-1 and TRBJ2-7, is KAGVTQTPRYLIKTRGQQVTLSCSPISGHRSVSWYQQTPGQGLQFLFEYFSETQRNKGNFPGRFSGRQFSNSRSEMNVSTLELGDSALYLCASSLGQRTYSYEQYFGPGTRLTVT.

This clonotype has ten or more counts. The chain has TRBV28 and TRBJ1-2; perhaps TRBD1 as D (5 bases). Trimming took off 8 bases at V and 4 bases at J, with 17 bases between the two ends. The CDR3 sequence is 14 residues long. Germline V gives CDR1 MDHEN, CDR2 SYDVKM. The CDR3 loop is CASRGGGSSYGYTF. CDR3 nucleotides: TGTGCCAGCCGTGGGGGGGGGTCGAGCTATGGCTACACCTTC.

This clonotype was seen a single time. The chain is built from TRBV7-2 and TRBJ2-7; no firm D call. Germline-derived CDR1 and CDR2 are SGHTA and FQGNSA. Trimming shortened V by 2 bases and J by 2 bases, and 7 bases separated the two germline ends. The CDR3 contains 13 residues. The CDR3 bases are TGTGCCAGCAGCTTATACGGCGCCTACGAGCAGTACTTC. It encodes CASSLYGAYEQYF.